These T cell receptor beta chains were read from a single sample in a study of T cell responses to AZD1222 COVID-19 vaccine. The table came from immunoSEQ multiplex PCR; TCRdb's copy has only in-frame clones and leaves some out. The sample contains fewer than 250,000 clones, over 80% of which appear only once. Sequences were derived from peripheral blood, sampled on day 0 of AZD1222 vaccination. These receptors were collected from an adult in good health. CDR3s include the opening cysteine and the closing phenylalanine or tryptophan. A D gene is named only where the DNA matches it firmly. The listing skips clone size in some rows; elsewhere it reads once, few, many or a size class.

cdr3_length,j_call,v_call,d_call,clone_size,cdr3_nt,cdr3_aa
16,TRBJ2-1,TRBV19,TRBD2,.,TGTGCCAGTAGTAGATCACTAGCGGGGGGATACAATGAGCAGTTCTTC,CASSRSLAGGYNEQFF
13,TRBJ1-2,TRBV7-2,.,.,TGTGCCAGCAGCTTAGCGGGAAAGGATGGCTACACCTTC,CASSLAGKDGYTF
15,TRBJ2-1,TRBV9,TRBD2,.,TGTGCCAGCAGCGTAAGCGGGGGCTCCTACAATGAGCAGTTCTTC,CASSVSGGSYNEQFF
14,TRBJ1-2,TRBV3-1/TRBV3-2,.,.,TGTGCCAGCAGCCAAGTAGTGGCCGGCCCTGGCTACACCTTC,CASSQVVAGPGYTF
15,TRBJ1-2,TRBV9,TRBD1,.,TGTGCCAGCAGCGTAGAGTACAGGGGGCAAGCTGGCTACACCTTC,CASSVEYRGQAGYTF
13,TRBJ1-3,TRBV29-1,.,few,TGCAGCGCTTCACTGAGCTCTGGAAACACCATATATTTT,CSASLSSGNTIYF
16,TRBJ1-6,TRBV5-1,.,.,TGCGCCAGCAGCTTGGCCCAGCGCCCCTATAATTCACCCCTCCACTTT,CASSLAQRPYNSPLHF
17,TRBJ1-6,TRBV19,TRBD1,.,TGTGCCAGTAGTCGCAGGGACAGGGGGCAGAGGGGTTCACCCCTCCACTTT,CASSRRDRGQRGSPLHF
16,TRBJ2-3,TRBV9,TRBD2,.,TGTGCCAGCAGCTCAAGCGGGGGGCCGAGCACAGATACGCAGTATTTT,CASSSSGGPSTDTQYF
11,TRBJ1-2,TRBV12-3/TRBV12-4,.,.,TGTGCCAGCAGTGGGGATTATGGCTACACCTTC,CASSGDYGYTF
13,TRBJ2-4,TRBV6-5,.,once,TGTGCCAGCAGTCAAACGACAGGAAACATTCAGTACTTC,CASSQTTGNIQYF
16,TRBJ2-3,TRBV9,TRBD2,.,TGTGCCAGCAGCGTAGGCAGCGGGGGTTCCACAGATACGCAGTATTTT,CASSVGSGGSTDTQYF
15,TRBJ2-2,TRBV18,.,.,TGTGCCAGCTCACCAATGCCCGCTTATACCGGGGAGCTGTTTTTT,CASSPMPAYTGELFF
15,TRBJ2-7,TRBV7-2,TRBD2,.,TGTGCCAGCAGCCAAACTAGCGGGGCCTCCTACGAGCAGTACTTC,CASSQTSGASYEQYF
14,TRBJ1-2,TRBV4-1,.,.,TGCGCCAGCAGCCAAGATGGGCCGCTAGCAGGCTACACCTTC,CASSQDGPLAGYTF
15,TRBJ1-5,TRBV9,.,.,TGTGCCAGCAGCTGGGACGGAAATAGCAATCAGCCCCAGCATTTT,CASSWDGNSNQPQHF